A single sample is the source of the 19 T cell receptor beta chains below, sequenced in a study of OX40 agonist ivuxolimab in advanced cancers. Assay: immunoSEQ multiplex PCR; the TCRdb copy retains only in-frame clones and omits some. The table has 26,000 or so clones, 85% to 90% seen once. The starting material was CD4+ or CD8+ T cells sorted from blood, obtained in a trial of the OX40 agonist ivuxolimab. These receptors all come from an adult with an advanced solid tumor such as melanoma, head and neck, liver or kidney cancer.

The J gene is TRBJ2-5, the V gene TRBV7-8; D unclear. Deletions cut 4 bases from V and 5 bases from J, with 17 bases between. The CDR3 is 15 amino acids. Germline V gene sequence: CDR1 SGHVS, CDR2 FQNEAQ. In DNA, the CDR3 is TGTGCCAGCAGCTGGACCAGTCGCCTTCTCGAGACCCAGTACTTC. Protein: CASSWTSRLLETQYF.

V and J are TRBV6-5 and TRBJ2-4, with 8 bases lining up with TRBD2. Germline CDR1 MNHEY, CDR2 SVGAGI. The V segment lost 3 bases and the J segment 6 bases; nucleotides outside the gene matches: 4. CDR3 length equals 14 residues. In DNA form, the CDR3 reads TGTGCCAGCAGTTATGGCGGGGGGAGAAACATTCAGTACTTC. Protein product: CASSYGGGRNIQYF.

This chain links TRBV13 with TRBJ2-3; D may match TRBD1 or TRBD2 (6 bases each). This CDR3 spans 15 amino acids. Trimming stripped 5 bases from V and 6 bases from J, with 18 bases between. Germline V gene data show CDR1 as PRHDT and CDR2 as FYEKMQ (reference sequence). CDR3 sequence: CASSPQGRGPDTQYF. The DNA of the CDR3 is TGTGCCAGCAGCCCCCAGGGGCGGGGCCCGGATACGCAGTATTTT.

In this sample, this clone turned up once. The chain has TRBV28 and TRBJ1-1; D unclear. The CDR3 covers 11 residues. With 7 bases removed from V and 4 bases from J, the gap between germline ends came to 7 bases. Germline CDR1 MDHEN, CDR2 SYDVKM. CDR3 loop: CASTSRTEAFF. Here the CDR3 DNA reads TGTGCCAGCACTTCCCGCACTGAAGCTTTCTTT.

The rearrangement joins TRBV28 to TRBJ2-7, with D tentatively TRBD1 (6 bases). Germline V lookup: CDR1 MDHEN, CDR2 SYDVKM. V was clipped by 4 bases and J by 6 bases, with 16 bases between them. The CDR3 is 14 amino acids. The CDR3 protein is CASSSTDTGFEQYF. As DNA, the CDR3 is TGTGCCAGCAGTTCAACCGATACAGGGTTCGAGCAGTACTTC.

J is TRBJ2-1 and V is TRBV7-8; 10 bases agree with TRBD2. The CDR3 is 18 amino acids. Germline trimming cut 1 base from V and 3 bases from J; bases unmatched to any gene: 9. Germline values: CDR1 SGHVS, CDR2 FQNEAQ. The CDR3 DNA follows: TGTGCCAGCAGCTTAGGGCTGTTAGGGACTAGCGTCTACAATGAGCAGTTCTTC. Amino acids: CASSLGLLGTSVYNEQFF.

The rearrangement uses TRBV2 and TRBJ2-5; weak D call: TRBD2 (6 bases). V lost 11 bases and J 5 bases, leaving 18 bases between the germline ends. This CDR3 comprises 13 residues. Germline V CDR1 and CDR2: SNHLY, FYNNEI. CDR3 protein: CAGEVPLGETQYF. In DNA, the CDR3 is TGTGCCGGGGAGGTGCCTTTAGGGGAGACCCAGTACTTC.

This clone is labeled medium-sized. This chain links TRBV6-6 with TRBJ2-7; D is ambiguous. CDR1 and CDR2 from the germline V gene are MNHNY and SVGAGI (reference sequence). The CDR3 is 12 amino acids. V lost 6 bases and J lost 5, with 11 bases in between. The DNA for the CDR3 is TGTGCCAGCAGCCACGGTGTCAACGAGCAGTACTTC. It encodes CASSHGVNEQYF.

The V and J genes are TRBV29-1 and TRBJ2-5; maybe TRBD1 (6 bases). Trimming removed 4 bases at V and 3 bases at J, with 9 bases between. The CDR3 covers 12 residues. CDR1 SQVTM and CDR2 ANQGSEA come from the germline V gene. CDR3 sequence reads: CSVGPGEETQYF. The CDR3 bases are TGCAGCGTTGGCCCAGGGGAAGAGACCCAGTACTTC.

V and J are TRBV4-1 and TRBJ1-1; 7 nucleotides agree with TRBD1. Looked up from germline, CDR1 is MGHRA and CDR2 is YSYEKL. This CDR3 is built from 13 residues. Trimming removed 1 base from V and 6 bases from J; junction bases left unmatched: 2. The CDR3 loop is CASSQVDRAEAFF. DNA of the CDR3: TGCGCCAGCAGCCAAGTTGACAGGGCTGAAGCTTTCTTT.

This chain links TRBV28 with TRBJ1-2; D perhaps matches TRBD1 (6 bases). Germline-derived CDR1 and CDR2 are MDHEN and SYDVKM. This CDR3 has 14 residues. V lost 2 bases and J lost 8, with 15 bases in between. CDR3 sequence reads: CASSLDVGAEGYTF. Written as DNA, the CDR3 is TGTGCCAGCAGTTTAGACGTGGGGGCCGAGGGCTACACCTTC.

The V gene is TRBV4-2, the J gene TRBJ2-1, with TRBD1 matching over 8 bases. V was pared by 4 bases and J by 5 bases, with 13 bases of the junction left unmatched. CDR3 length equals 17 residues. The germline gives CDR1 LGHNA, CDR2 YNFKEQ. This CDR3 is CASSPFVGTGGHNEQFF. Written as DNA, the CDR3 is TGTGCCAGCAGCCCCTTCGTTGGGACAGGTGGACACAATGAGCAGTTCTTC.

The chain links TRBV9 to TRBJ1-1; no reliable D call. This CDR3 contains 13 residues. The V and J ends lost 0 bases and 1 base respectively, with 4 bases between them. CDR1 and CDR2 (germline): SGDLS, YYNGEE. The CDR3, as DNA: TGTGCCAGCAGCGTAGGACGGAACACTGAAGCTTTCTTT. Translating gives CASSVGRNTEAFF.

The rearrangement links TRBV7-6 to TRBJ1-3, with a weak D call TRBD1 (6 bases). V was pared by 5 bases and J by 4 bases, with 15 bases between. Germline CDR1 and CDR2: SGHVS and FNYEAQ. The CDR3 sequence is 15 residues long. The CDR3 DNA reads as TGTGCCAGCAGCCGACTACAGGGAATGGGAAACACCATATATTTT. This encodes CASSRLQGMGNTIYF.

The chain combines TRBV4-2 with TRBJ2-5; D remains ambiguous. In germline, CDR1 is LGHNA, CDR2 YNFKEQ. Trimming took 2 bases from V and 3 from J, leaving 10 bases between them. The CDR3 extends over 14 amino acids. The CDR3 DNA sequence: TGTGCCAGCAGCCAATACCTAGGTGAAGAGACCCAGTACTTC. Amino acid sequence: CASSQYLGEETQYF.

This clone is a singleton in its sample. The rearrangement uses TRBV14 and TRBJ2-5; D is undetermined. The CDR3 is made up of 13 amino acids. Deletions cut 3 bases from V and 0 bases from J, with 5 bases between. Germline V lookup: CDR1 SGHDN, CDR2 FVKESK. This chain's CDR3 is CASSHPNQETQYF. CDR3 sequence (DNA): TGTGCCAGCAGCCACCCCAACCAAGAGACCCAGTACTTC.

The genes are TRBV7-3 and TRBJ2-2; TRBD2 matches at 7 bases. The V gene's germline CDR1 is SGHTA and CDR2 FQGTGA. V shed 5 bases and J 2 bases; nucleotides not matched to a gene: 2. This CDR3 has 14 amino acids. This chain's CDR3 is CASSPGGNTGELFF. CDR3 nucleotide sequence: TGTGCCAGCAGCCCGGGGGGAAACACCGGGGAGCTGTTTTTT.

This clone was recorded only once. This chain joins TRBV7-3 and TRBJ2-7; D is possibly TRBD2 (6 bases). The CDR3 extends over 14 amino acids. V lost 0 bases to trimming and J lost 4 bases, with 10 bases between them. In germline, CDR1 is SGHTA, CDR2 FQGTGA. The CDR3 coding sequence is TGTGCCAGCAGCTTAACGGAGGGCTTGTACGAGCAGTACTTC. It specifies CASSLTEGLYEQYF. The full variable domain, completed using reference TRBV7-3 and TRBJ2-7, is GAGVSQTPSNKVTEKGKYVELRCDPISGHTALYWYRQSLGQGPEFLIYFQGTGAADDSGLPNDRFFAVRPEGSVSTLKIQRTERGDSAVYLCASSLTEGLYEQYFGPGTRLTVT.

This clone was counted between two and nine times. The rearrangement links TRBV5-6 to TRBJ2-5, with D maybe TRBD1 (5 bases). CDR3 length: 13 amino acids. Between the trimmed V and J ends, which lost 1 base and 5 bases, there was a span of 9 bases. Germline CDR1 and CDR2: SGHDT and YYEEEE. The DNA of the CDR3 is TGTGCCAGCAGCTTGAGGGGATGGGAGACCCAGTACTTC. Residues: CASSLRGWETQYF.